This T cell receptor beta chain is from a study of response to subunit inactivated influenza vaccine. General observations from the study: Authors suggested few new T cells are recruited by each seasonal influenza vaccination.

Remarks on this clonotype: No antigen is known for it.

Using its own MiXCR run on the RT-PCR reads, TCRdb lists one record per CDR3 protein. Among 250,000 to 350,000 distinct CDR3 sequences, roughly 20% were seen once, and the ten largest hold about 9.4%. The TCR comes from a man between 50 and 69 years old who received an inactivated influenza vaccine. The specimen comprised PBMCs from blood, sampled roughly 20 months after vaccination.

CDR3 DNA: TGCAGTGCTAGCCGAAGACAGGGTGTGAACACTGAAGCTTTCTTT. Translation: CSASRRQGVNTEAFF. The chain uses TRBV20-1 and TRBJ1-1, with 7 positions matching TRBD1. Germline-derived CDR1 and CDR2 are DFQATT and SNEGSKA (reference sequence). With 3 bases clipped from V and 0 bases from J, the junction kept 7 bases outside the gene matches. The CDR3 is made up of 15 amino acids.